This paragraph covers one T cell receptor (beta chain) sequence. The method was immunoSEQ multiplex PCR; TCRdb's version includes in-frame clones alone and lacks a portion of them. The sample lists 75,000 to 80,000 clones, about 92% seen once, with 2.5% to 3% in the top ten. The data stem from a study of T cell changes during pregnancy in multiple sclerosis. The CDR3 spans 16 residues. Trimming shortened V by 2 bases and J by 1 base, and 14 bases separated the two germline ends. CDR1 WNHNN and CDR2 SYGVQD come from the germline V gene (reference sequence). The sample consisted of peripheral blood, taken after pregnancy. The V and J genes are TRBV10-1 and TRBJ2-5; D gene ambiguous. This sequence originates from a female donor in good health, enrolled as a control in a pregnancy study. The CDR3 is CASSEGTAGLQETQYF. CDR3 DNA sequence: TGCGCCAGCAGTGAGGGAACAGCCGGCCTCCAAGAGACCCAGTACTTC.